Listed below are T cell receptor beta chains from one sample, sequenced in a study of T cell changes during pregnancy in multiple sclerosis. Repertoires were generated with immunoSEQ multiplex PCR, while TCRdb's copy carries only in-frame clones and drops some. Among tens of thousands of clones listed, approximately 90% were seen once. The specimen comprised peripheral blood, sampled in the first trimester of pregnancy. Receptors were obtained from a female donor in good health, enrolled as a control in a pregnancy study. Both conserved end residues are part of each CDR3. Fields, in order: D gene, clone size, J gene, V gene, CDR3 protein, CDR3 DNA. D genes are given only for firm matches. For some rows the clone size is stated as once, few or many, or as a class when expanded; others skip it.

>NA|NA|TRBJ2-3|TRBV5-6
CASSPTGRSTDTQYF
TGTGCCAGCAGCCCAACAGGGCGTAGCACAGATACGCAGTATTTT
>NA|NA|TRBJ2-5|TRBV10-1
CASRGPGRWETQYF
TGCGCCAGCCGCGGGCCAGGGAGGTGGGAGACCCAGTACTTC
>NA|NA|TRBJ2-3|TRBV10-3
CAISEFRGGTDTQYF
TGTGCCATCAGTGAGTTCAGGGGGGGCACAGATACGCAGTATTTT
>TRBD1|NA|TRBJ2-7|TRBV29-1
CSAQTGGASYEQYF
TGCAGCGCTCAGACAGGGGGCGCCTCCTACGAGCAGTACTTC
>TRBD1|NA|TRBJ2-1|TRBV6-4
CASSLGTGGPDEQFF
TGTGCCAGCAGCCTGGGGACAGGGGGTCCGGATGAGCAGTTCTTC
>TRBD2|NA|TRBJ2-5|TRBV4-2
CAKNLGVEPSGRRGHGTQYF
TGTGCCAAAAACCTCGGGGTGGAGCCTAGCGGGAGGAGGGGCCACGGGACCCAGTACTTC
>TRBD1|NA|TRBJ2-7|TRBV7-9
CASSLARTGFDEQYF
TGTGCCAGCAGCTTGGCAAGGACAGGCTTCGACGAGCAGTACTTC
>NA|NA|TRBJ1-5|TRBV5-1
CASSFGGGDQPQHF
TGCGCCAGCAGCTTTGGGGGGGGTGATCAGCCCCAGCATTTT
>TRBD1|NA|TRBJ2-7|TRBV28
CASSVGQSYEQYF
TGTGCCAGCAGTGTGGGACAGTCCTACGAGCAGTACTTC
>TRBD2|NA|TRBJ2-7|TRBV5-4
CASSHPGLAIDEQYF
TGTGCCAGCAGCCACCCGGGACTAGCAATTGACGAGCAGTACTTC
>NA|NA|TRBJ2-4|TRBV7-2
CASSLRGNIQYF
TGTGCCAGCAGCTTAAGGGGGAACATTCAGTACTTC
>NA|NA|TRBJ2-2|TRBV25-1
CASRRTGELFF
TGTGCCAGCAGGAGGACCGGGGAGCTGTTTTTT
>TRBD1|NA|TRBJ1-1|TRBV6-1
CASSDRDRWVAFF
TGTGCCAGCAGTGATCGGGACAGGTGGGTAGCTTTCTTT
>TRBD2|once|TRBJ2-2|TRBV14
CASSPLAGGHTGELFF
TGTGCCAGCAGCCCTTTAGCGGGGGGGCACACCGGGGAGCTGTTTTTT
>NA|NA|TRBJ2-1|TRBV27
CASSLISGEQFF
TGTGCCAGCAGTTTAATATCCGGGGAGCAGTTCTTC
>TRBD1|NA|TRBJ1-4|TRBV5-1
CASSFGQGQNEKLFF
TGCGCCAGCAGCTTCGGACAGGGACAGAATGAAAAACTGTTTTTT
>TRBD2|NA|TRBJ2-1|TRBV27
CASSPGGAYNEQFF
TGTGCCAGCAGTCCCGGGGGGGCCTACAATGAGCAGTTCTTC
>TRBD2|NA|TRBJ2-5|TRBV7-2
CASSTQTSGSQETQYF
TGTGCCAGCAGCACCCAGACTAGCGGGAGCCAAGAGACCCAGTACTTC
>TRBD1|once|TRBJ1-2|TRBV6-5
CASSYKDRNYGYTF
TGTGCCAGCAGTTACAAGGACAGGAACTATGGCTACACCTTC
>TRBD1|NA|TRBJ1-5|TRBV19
CASNTMGQGNQPQHF
TGTGCCAGTAATACAATGGGACAGGGCAATCAGCCCCAGCATTTT
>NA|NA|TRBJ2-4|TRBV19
CASSIALWHIQYF
TGTGCCAGTAGTATAGCGCTCTGGCACATTCAGTACTTC
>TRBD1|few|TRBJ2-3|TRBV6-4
CASSDGQGADTQYF
TGTGCCAGCAGTGACGGACAGGGGGCAGATACGCAGTATTTT
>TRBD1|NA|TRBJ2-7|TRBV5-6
CASSLRDRGIEQYF
TGTGCCAGCAGCTTGAGGGACAGGGGTATCGAGCAGTACTTC
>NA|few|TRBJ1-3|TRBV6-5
CASRSGNTIYF
TGTGCCTCCCGCTCTGGAAACACCATATATTTT
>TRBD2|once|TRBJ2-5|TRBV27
CASSTLAGGQETQYF
TGTGCCAGCAGCACACTAGCGGGAGGGCAGGAGACCCAGTACTTC
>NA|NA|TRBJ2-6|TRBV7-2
CASSLQGPGANVLTF
TGTGCCAGCAGCTTACAGGGCCCTGGGGCCAACGTCCTGACTTTC
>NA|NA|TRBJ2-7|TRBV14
CASSQDRRGRQYF
TGTGCCAGCAGCCAAGATCGGAGGGGGCGGCAGTACTTC
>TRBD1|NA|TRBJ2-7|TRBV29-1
CSVITSNGQAPYEQYF
TGCAGCGTTATAACTTCAAATGGACAGGCTCCCTACGAGCAGTACTTC
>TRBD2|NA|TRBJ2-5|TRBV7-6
CASSLAPGLAIQETQYF
TGTGCCAGCAGCTTAGCCCCGGGACTAGCGATCCAAGAGACCCAGTACTTC
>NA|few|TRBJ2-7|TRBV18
CASSPGGGEQYF
TGTGCCAGCTCACCAGGGGGCGGCGAGCAGTACTTC
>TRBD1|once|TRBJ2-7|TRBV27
CASSFGGTGVVQYF
TGTGCCAGCAGTTTCGGTGGGACAGGGGTCGTGCAGTACTTC
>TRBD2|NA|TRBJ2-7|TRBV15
CATSSGLAGAYEQYF
TGTGCCACCAGCAGCGGACTAGCGGGAGCATACGAGCAGTACTTC
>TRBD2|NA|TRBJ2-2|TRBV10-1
CASIPRTSGKNTGELFF
TGCGCCAGCATACCACGGACTAGCGGGAAGAACACCGGGGAGCTGTTTTTT
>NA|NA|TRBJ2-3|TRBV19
CASSIARGPSFTDTQYF
TGTGCCAGTAGTATTGCCAGGGGACCCAGTTTCACAGATACGCAGTATTTT
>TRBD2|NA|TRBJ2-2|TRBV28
CASSLQAGVTGELFF
TGTGCCAGCAGCTTGCAAGCGGGAGTGACCGGGGAGCTGTTTTTT
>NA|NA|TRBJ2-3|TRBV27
CASSLVGRGADTQYF
TGTGCCAGCAGTTTAGTAGGCAGGGGTGCAGATACGCAGTATTTT
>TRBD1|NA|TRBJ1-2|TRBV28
CASSSADRGPRSYGYTF
TGTGCCAGCAGTTCCGCGGACAGGGGCCCGCGAAGCTATGGCTACACCTTC
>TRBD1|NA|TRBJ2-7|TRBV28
CASNPPGTAYEQYF
TGTGCCAGCAATCCTCCCGGGACAGCCTACGAGCAGTACTTC
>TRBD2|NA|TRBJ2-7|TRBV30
CAWSVGGSSHEQYF
TGTGCCTGGAGTGTTGGCGGGAGTAGCCACGAGCAGTACTTC
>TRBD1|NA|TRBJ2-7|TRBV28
CASSRTGADYEQYF
TGTGCCAGCAGTAGGACAGGGGCGGACTACGAGCAGTACTTC
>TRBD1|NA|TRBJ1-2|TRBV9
CASSAGTGGKGYTF
TGTGCCAGCAGCGCCGGGACAGGGGGTAAGGGCTACACCTTC
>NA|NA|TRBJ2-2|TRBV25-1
CASSEQGLGTGELFF
TGTGCCAGCAGTGAACAGGGTCTGGGCACCGGGGAGCTGTTTTTT
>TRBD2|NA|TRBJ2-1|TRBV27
CASSPGPGGAYNEQFF
TGTGCCAGCAGCCCTGGCCCGGGAGGGGCCTACAATGAGCAGTTCTTC
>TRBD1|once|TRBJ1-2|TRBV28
CASRPTGGIYGYTF
TGTGCCAGCAGACCGACAGGGGGGATTTATGGCTACACCTTC
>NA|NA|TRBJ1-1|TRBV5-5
CASSLGEGNTEAFF
TGTGCCAGCAGCTTGGGTGAGGGTAACACTGAAGCTTTCTTT
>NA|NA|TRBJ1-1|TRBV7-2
CASRQRDTVNTEAFF
TGTGCCAGCAGACAACGGGACACCGTGAACACTGAAGCTTTCTTT
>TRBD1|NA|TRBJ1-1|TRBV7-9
CASSLLDRAEAFF
TGTGCCAGCAGCCTCCTAGACAGGGCTGAAGCTTTCTTT
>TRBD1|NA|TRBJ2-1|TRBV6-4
CASSVGGSGEQFF
TGTGCCAGCAGTGTAGGGGGCTCCGGCGAGCAGTTCTTC